Below, 24 T cell receptor beta chains from the same sample are listed, as sequenced in a study of blood T cells in healthy people across ages. Using a J-beta primer mix together with a sample-barcoded 5' primer, a second PCR was run for roughly 6 to 12 cycles. Via MiXCR, TCRdb re-called the 5' RACE reads, giving one row per CDR3 protein. Altogether around 700,000 distinct CDR3 sequences are present, 20% to 25% being singletons, with the ten largest covering more than 8%. These data were also filed under a second study, of T cells of mothers and their children.

Specimen: blood. The source of these receptors is a boy aged 5-17 years in good health.

Regarding this clonotype: At one end the junction does not follow the germline gene, possibly because of a read error. J is TRBJ2-1 and V is TRBV7-7, with TRBD2 identical over 9 bases. Looked up from germline, CDR1 is SSHAT and CDR2 is FNYEAQ (reference sequence). This CDR3 is 15 amino acids long. In DNA form, the CDR3 reads TGTGCTAGCAGCTTAGAGATAGCGGGAGTCAATAAGCAGTTCTTC. It is translated as CASSLEIAGVNKQFF. Full variable domain (missing parts from reference TRBV7-7 and TRBJ2-1): GAGVSQSPRYKVTKRGQDVTLRCDPISSHATLYWYQQALGQGPEFLTYFNYEAQPDKSGLPSDRFSAERPEGSISTLTIQRTEQRDSAMYRCASSLEIAGVNKQFFGPGTRLTVL.

The CDR3, as DNA: TGCAGTGCTGGCCGGGACCTCCTCTCCTACGAGCAGTACTTC. Protein sequence: CSAGRDLLSYEQYF. This chain connects TRBV20-1 to TRBJ2-7; the D gene could be TRBD1 or TRBD2 (5 bases each). The germline V and J ends were trimmed by 5 bases and 0 bases, with 14 bases remaining between them. Germline V gene data show CDR1 as DFQATT and CDR2 as SNEGSKA (reference sequence). This CDR3 has 14 residues.

This clonotype was recorded a few times. The J gene is TRBJ1-1, the V gene TRBV7-3; D unclear. This CDR3 comprises 15 residues. V was cut by 4 bases and J by 1 base, with 13 bases left in between. Germline values: CDR1 SGHTA, CDR2 FQGTGA. CDR3: CASSYGPGGNTEAFF. The CDR3 DNA reads TGTGCCAGCAGCTATGGACCGGGAGGGAACACTGAAGCTTTCTTT.

As concerns this clonotype: A junction end diverges from the germline sequence, so it may reflect a read error. The gene calls are TRBV13 and TRBJ2-5; TRBD2 aligns across 9 bases. The J call may be mistaken, given a closer DNA end match to TRBJ2-7. Germline loops: CDR1 PRHDT, CDR2 FYEKMQ (reference sequence). The CDR3 is made up of 14 amino acids. The CDR3 region has the DNA TGTGCCAGCAGTTTAGCGGGGGAAGCCTACGAGCAGTACTTC. Its protein is CASSLAGEAYEQYF.

This chain links TRBV11-3 with TRBJ2-3, with 7 bases fitting TRBD2. The length of the CDR3 is 16 residues. The J segment lost 5 bases and the V segment lost 4 bases, leaving 12 bases of the junction unmatched. Germline V gene lookup returns CDR1 SGHNT and CDR2 YENEEA. The CDR3 region has the DNA TGTGCCAGCAGCTCCCGCCTGACGGGGGGTGGAGATACGCAGTATTTT. It specifies CASSSRLTGGGDTQYF.

This clonotype was observed a few times. The rearrangement joins TRBV12-3 or TRBV12-4 to TRBJ2-1; TRBD1 or TRBD2 may be the D gene (6 bases each). Trimming pared 3 bases from V and 4 bases from J, leaving 16 bases between. This CDR3 has 16 amino acids. In DNA, the CDR3 is TGTGCCAGCAGTTTCGGAAAGGGGGGTGGGTACAATGAGCAGTTCTTC. This sequence encodes CASSFGKGGGYNEQFF.

This clonotype has more than one count but fewer than ten. The chain has TRBV7-8 and TRBJ2-5, with 12 nucleotides matching TRBD2. The J call may be faulty, since TRBJ2-7 better matches the DNA end. CDR1 SGHVS and CDR2 FQNEAQ come from the germline V gene. The CDR3 totals 14 residues. CDR3 protein: CASSFPGLAGEQYF. The DNA of the CDR3 is TGTGCCAGCAGCTTCCCGGGACTAGCGGGCGAGCAGTACTTC.

V is TRBV7-3 and J is TRBJ1-5; 8 bases map to TRBD1. This CDR3 is built from 17 residues. V lost 5 bases, J lost 4 bases, and 13 bases stayed unmatched. Germline CDR1 reads SGHTA; CDR2 reads FQGTGA. The CDR3 sequence is CASSSPPGQGPNQPQHF. CDR3 sequence (DNA): TGTGCCAGCAGCAGTCCTCCTGGACAGGGACCAAATCAGCCCCAGCATTTT.

The table lists this clonotype with a few counts. The V call is TRBV29-1, the J call TRBJ2-7; weak D call: TRBD1 (5 bases). CDR1 is SQVTM and CDR2 is ANQGSEA in the germline V gene. The CDR3 has 13 residues. V lost 2 bases and J lost 3, with 11 bases in between. Written as DNA, the CDR3 is TGCAGCGTTGAATTCGCAGGACACTACGAGCAGTACTTC. Translated: CSVEFAGHYEQYF.

This sequence joins TRBV29-1 and TRBJ2-2; no definite D call. Germline loops: CDR1 SQVTM, CDR2 ANQGSEA. The V end was cut by 4 bases, the J end by 4 bases, with 7 bases between. The CDR3 contains 12 residues. CDR3 in DNA: TGCAGCGTTGGTGGGGTCACCGGGGAGCTGTTTTTT. This encodes CSVGGVTGELFF.

The V call is TRBV29-1, the J call TRBJ2-7; TRBD2 matches 10 bases. CDR1 is SQVTM, CDR2 ANQGSEA, per germline. The V and J ends lost 2 bases and 6 bases, in that order; junction bases with no gene match: 10. The CDR3 totals 15 residues. CDR3 DNA sequence: TGCAGCGTTGAATCCGAGCGGGGGGGGCCCCGCGAGCAGTACTTC. Its protein is CSVESERGGPREQYF.

The CDR3, as DNA: TGTGCCAGCAGAACAGGGTCCCCTGGGGCCAACGTCCTGACTTTC. It is translated as CASRTGSPGANVLTF. V is TRBV28 and J is TRBJ2-6, with D maybe TRBD1 (6 bases). This CDR3 spans 15 amino acids. V lost 6 bases and J 2 bases, leaving 11 bases between the germline ends. Germline CDR1 reads MDHEN; CDR2 reads SYDVKM.

This chain links TRBV4-1 with TRBJ2-1; TRBD1 agrees at 10 bases. Trimming cost V 4 bases and J 7 bases; bases outside gene matches: 10. This CDR3 has 16 amino acids. Germline CDR1 MGHRA, CDR2 YSYEKL. CDR3 coding DNA: TGCGCCAGCAGCCTCCGTCAGACAGGGGGCTTAAATGAGCAGTTCTTC. The encoded protein is CASSLRQTGGLNEQFF.

This clonotype was detected a few times. This chain connects TRBV28 to TRBJ2-5, with TRBD2 identical over 11 bases. This CDR3 has 19 residues. The J segment lost 3 bases and the V segment lost 4 bases, leaving 16 bases of the junction unmatched. Germline CDR1 and CDR2: MDHEN and SYDVKM. The CDR3 DNA sequence: TGTGCCAGCAGTTCCCTCCGACGGTCACTAGCGGGAGAAGAAGAGACCCAGTACTTC. Protein sequence: CASSSLRRSLAGEEETQYF.

This clonotype has at least ten counts. The V gene is TRBV12-3 or TRBV12-4, the J gene TRBJ2-5, with 11 positions matching TRBD2. The J call may be wrong; the DNA end is better matched by TRBJ2-7. This CDR3 is built from 16 residues. CDR3 DNA sequence: TGTGCCAGCAGACCCGGTACTAGCGGGGGAACCTACGAGCAGTACTTC. Its translation: CASRPGTSGGTYEQYF.

The chain carries TRBV6-5 and TRBJ2-5, with TRBD2 matching 11 bases. V shed 6 bases and J 3 bases; nucleotides not matched to a gene: 3. CDR3 size: 14 residues. CDR1 is MNHEY, CDR2 SVGAGI, per germline. The DNA of the CDR3 is TGTGCCAGCAGATTACTAGCGGGAGAAGAGACCCAGTACTTC. This gives the protein CASRLLAGEETQYF.

Here the CDR3 reads CSARGRGTHQETQYF. In nucleotides, the CDR3 is TGCAGTGCTAGGGGGCGCGGAACTCACCAAGAGACCCAGTACTTC. The chain recombines TRBV20-1 with TRBJ2-5, with D maybe TRBD1 (5 bases). Trimming cost V 3 bases and J 0 bases, with 14 bases left between them. CDR1 is DFQATT and CDR2 is SNEGSKA in the germline V gene (reference sequence). The CDR3 is 15 residues long.

This clonotype was observed a handful of times. The chain uses TRBV4-1 and TRBJ1-2; 7 bases align to TRBD1. This CDR3 spans 15 amino acids. Trimming took 5 bases from V and 2 from J; bases not matched to a gene: 8. Germline values: CDR1 MGHRA, CDR2 YSYEKL. CDR3 sequence reads: CASSTRQGENYGYTF. In nucleotides, the CDR3 is TGCGCCAGCAGCACCCGACAGGGCGAGAACTATGGCTACACCTTC.

This clonotype appeared a few times. The V gene is TRBV5-1, the J gene TRBJ1-1; 7 nucleotides match TRBD1. The CDR3 length is 15 residues. V shed 2 bases and J 0 bases; nucleotides not matched to a gene: 4. Germline values: CDR1 SGHRS, CDR2 YFSETQ. CDR3 bases: TGCGCCAGCAGCTTAGGGACAGTAATGAACACTGAAGCTTTCTTT. Translation gives CASSLGTVMNTEAFF.

The chain combines TRBV7-2 with TRBJ1-5; no firm D call. The CDR3 has 14 residues. The germline V gene encodes CDR1 SGHTA and CDR2 FQGNSA. The ends were cut back, 2 bases at V and 6 bases at J, with 11 bases in the middle. The CDR3 is CASSLQACGQPQHF. The DNA of the CDR3 is TGTGCCAGCAGCTTACAGGCCTGCGGTCAGCCCCAGCATTTT. The whole variable domain, filled in from reference TRBV7-2 and TRBJ1-5, reads GAGVSQSPSNKVTEKGKDVELRCDPISGHTALYWYRQSLGQGLEFLIYFQGNSAPDKSGLPSDRFSAERTGGSVSTLTIQRTQQEDSAVYLCASSLQACGQPQHFGDGTRLSIL.

This rearrangement joins TRBV9 to TRBJ2-7, with D uncertain. There are 13 residues in the CDR3. Deletions cut 4 bases from V and 1 base from J, with 9 bases between. CDR1 SGDLS and CDR2 YYNGEE come from the germline V gene. The CDR3 DNA follows: TGTGCCAGCAGCCCCGACGCGTCCTACGAGCAGTACTTC. It translates to CASSPDASYEQYF.

This clonotype was found a few times. This chain links TRBV6-2 or TRBV6-3 with TRBJ2-5; D possibly corresponds to TRBD1 (6 bases). This CDR3 is built from 14 residues. Looked up from germline, CDR1 is MNHEY and CDR2 is SVGEGT. Trimming took 6 bases from V and 1 from J, leaving 12 bases between them. The CDR3 sequence is CASSWDIAQETQYF. CDR3 DNA sequence: TGTGCCAGCAGCTGGGACATTGCCCAAGAGACCCAGTACTTC.

In this sample, this clonotype turned up many times. The gene calls are TRBV18 and TRBJ2-5; 9 bases align to TRBD1. With V trimmed by 3 bases and J by 2 bases, 1 base remained unmatched. Germline values: CDR1 KGHSH, CDR2 LQKENI. The CDR3 has 14 amino acids. Here the CDR3 reads CASSPTGGQETQYF. CDR3 DNA sequence: TGTGCCAGCTCACCGACAGGGGGACAAGAGACCCAGTACTTC.

The chain employs TRBV20-1 and TRBJ1-1; tentatively, D is TRBD1 (6 bases). This CDR3 has 13 amino acids. Trimming took 0 bases from V and 7 from J, leaving 12 bases between them. CDR1 DFQATT and CDR2 SNEGSKA come from the germline V gene (reference sequence). The chain's CDR3 is CSARDWDISEAFF. In DNA form, the CDR3 reads TGCAGTGCTAGAGATTGGGACATAAGTGAAGCTTTCTTT.